These T cell receptor beta chains were read from a single sample in a study of cytomegalovirus exposure and HLA in healthy donors. Some clones are missing from TCRdb's copy, which holds only in-frame ones; the method was immunoSEQ multiplex PCR. In the table there are about 240,000 clones, about 90% of which are singletons. Specimen: PBMCs. The receptor source for this set is a woman in her twenties or thirties in good health and CMV-seropositive. Both conserved end residues are part of each CDR3. A D gene is named only where the DNA matches it firmly. Clone size is shown for a subset of rows, as once, few, many or a class of expanded clone.

cdr3_nt	cdr3_aa	j_call	v_call	d_call	clone_size
TGTGCCAGCAGTTTGACAGTCTCCTACGAGCAGTACTTC	CASSLTVSYEQYF	TRBJ2-7	TRBV27	NA	NA
TGTGCCAGCAGCCACCGCCGGGACTTATTCTCCTACGAGCAGTACTTC	CASSHRRDLFSYEQYF	TRBJ2-7	TRBV5-6	NA	NA
TGCAGCGTAGACTTTGACGACAGAGACTATGGCTACACCTTC	CSVDFDDRDYGYTF	TRBJ1-2	TRBV29-1	NA	NA
TGTGCCTGGAGTGTTCAGGGGGCGCCTGGAAACACCATATATTTT	CAWSVQGAPGNTIYF	TRBJ1-3	TRBV30	TRBD1	NA
TGTGCCAGCAGCGTATTTTCCCCCAGGGGGAGAACTGGGGCCAACGTCCTGACTTTC	CASSVFSPRGRTGANVLTF	TRBJ2-6	TRBV9	TRBD1	NA
TGCGCCAGCAGCCAAGATGAGGGGGCGTCTGGCTACACCTTC	CASSQDEGASGYTF	TRBJ1-2	TRBV4-1	TRBD1	few
TGTGCCAGCAGCTTAGCGACAGGGTTCGGGGAGCTGTTTTTT	CASSLATGFGELFF	TRBJ2-2	TRBV11-1	TRBD1	NA
TGTGCCTGGAGTGTTTTAAAGGGGGCCGGGGAGCTGTTTTTT	CAWSVLKGAGELFF	TRBJ2-2	TRBV30	NA	NA
TGTGCCAGCAGCCAACAGGGTCGGTTGGATCAGCCCCAGCATTTT	CASSQQGRLDQPQHF	TRBJ1-5	TRBV28	NA	once
TGTGCCAGCAGCTTAGTTCTTTCCCAGGGGGGAAAGCGGGAGGACCGCGAGCAGTACTTC	CASSLVLSQGGKREDREQYF	TRBJ2-7	TRBV13	TRBD2	NA
TGCGCCAGCAGCTCGACAGGGGGCACTCAGCCCCAGCATTTT	CASSSTGGTQPQHF	TRBJ1-5	TRBV4-1	TRBD1	NA
TGTGCCAGCAGTTTTGGGGCGGGGAACAATCAGCCCCAGCATTTT	CASSFGAGNNQPQHF	TRBJ1-5	TRBV28	NA	NA
TGTGCCAGCAGCTTTGGACTAGCGGGATGGGATGAGCAGTTCTTC	CASSFGLAGWDEQFF	TRBJ2-1	TRBV5-6	TRBD2	NA
TGTGCCGCGGCCGGGACAGAGAATAACTATGGCTACACCTTC	CAAAGTENNYGYTF	TRBJ1-2	TRBV10-3	TRBD1	NA
TGTGCCAGCAGCGCCCAAATCGACAGGGGAGAAGGGACCCAGTACTTC	CASSAQIDRGEGTQYF	TRBJ2-5	TRBV9	TRBD1	NA
TGCGCCAGCAGCCTGACTAGCGTTTCCTACAATGAGCAGTTCTTC	CASSLTSVSYNEQFF	TRBJ2-1	TRBV5-1	TRBD2	NA
TGTGCCAGCAGTAGCACGGGACTAGCGGGAGAGAGTTGGAACATTCAGTACTTC	CASSSTGLAGESWNIQYF	TRBJ2-4	TRBV27	TRBD2	once
TGTGCCTGGAGTGTACGCGGGACAGGGACCTACGAGCAGTACTTC	CAWSVRGTGTYEQYF	TRBJ2-7	TRBV30	TRBD1	NA
TGCGCCAGTAACGCAGCGGGAGGTACCTCTGGGGCCAACGTCCTGACTTTC	CASNAAGGTSGANVLTF	TRBJ2-6	TRBV5-1	TRBD2	NA
TGCGCCAGCAGCCTAGGGGACACTGAAGCTTTCTTT	CASSLGDTEAFF	TRBJ1-1	TRBV5-1	NA	NA
TGTGCCAGCAGCCGTGGGCGCGGGATCAGGACCCCCTACGAGCAGTACTTC	CASSRGRGIRTPYEQYF	TRBJ2-7	TRBV27	NA	NA
TGCGCCAGTACACGGACAGAAAGAGCTCTAAATCAGCCCCAGCATTTT	CASTRTERALNQPQHF	TRBJ1-5	TRBV10-1	NA	NA
TGTGCCAGCAGTTCTCTTTGGAGTCAGCCCCAGCATTTT	CASSSLWSQPQHF	TRBJ1-5	TRBV27	NA	NA
TGCGCCAGCAGCTTGAACAGATACAATGAGCAGTTCTTC	CASSLNRYNEQFF	TRBJ2-1	TRBV5-1	NA	NA
TGCGCCAGCAGCTTGGCTAGCGGGAGTTGGAATGAGCAGTTCTTC	CASSLASGSWNEQFF	TRBJ2-1	TRBV5-1	TRBD2	few
TGCGCCAGCAGCCGACAGTGGAACACCGGGGAGCTGTTTTTT	CASSRQWNTGELFF	TRBJ2-2	TRBV5-1	NA	NA
TGTGCCAGCAGGCCGACCTTAGGGGGCTATGGCTACACCTTC	CASRPTLGGYGYTF	TRBJ1-2	TRBV6-6	NA	NA
TGTGCCAGCAGCCCCTCCCCGGGACTAGCGTACGAGCAGTACTTC	CASSPSPGLAYEQYF	TRBJ2-7	TRBV7-9	TRBD2	NA
TGTGCCAGCAGTGAACGGGGGGCCGGGAATAATCAGCCCCAGCATTTT	CASSERGAGNNQPQHF	TRBJ1-5	TRBV25-1	NA	once
TGTGCCAGCAGTCGGGAACAGGGGGGGAACACTGAAGCTTTCTTT	CASSREQGGNTEAFF	TRBJ1-1	TRBV2	TRBD1	NA
TGTGCCAGCAGCCAGGGACTAGCGGGCAATGAGCAGTTCTTC	CASSQGLAGNEQFF	TRBJ2-1	TRBV6-5	TRBD2	NA
TGCAGCGGCATACAGGGGGCAAGGAAGGAACTGTTTTTT	CSGIQGARKELFF	TRBJ1-4	TRBV29-1	TRBD1	NA
TGCGCCAGCAGTTTAAGCGGGAGTTACAATGAGCAGTTCTTC	CASSLSGSYNEQFF	TRBJ2-1	TRBV10-1	TRBD2	NA
TGTGCCAGCAGCTTCGGAGGGAGCTTGGATACGCAGTATTTT	CASSFGGSLDTQYF	TRBJ2-3	TRBV11-2	NA	NA
TGCGCCAGCAGCTTACTAGCGGGAGCGTTAAGGTACAATGAGCAGTTCTTC	CASSLLAGALRYNEQFF	TRBJ2-1	TRBV5-1	TRBD2	NA
TGCGCCAGCAGCTTGGAGGGCAGGGGGCCTAGCTCTGGAAACACCATATATTTT	CASSLEGRGPSSGNTIYF	TRBJ1-3	TRBV5-1	TRBD1	NA
TGTGCCAGCAGCTTGCAGGGATACAATGAGCAGTTCTTC	CASSLQGYNEQFF	TRBJ2-1	TRBV11-2	NA	NA
TGCAGCGTCGGGACAGGGGGCGTTTTGCCTGAAGCTTTCTTT	CSVGTGGVLPEAFF	TRBJ1-1	TRBV29-1	TRBD1	NA
TGCGCCAGCAGCGCGACAGAAAACACTGAAGCTTTCTTT	CASSATENTEAFF	TRBJ1-1	TRBV5-1	NA	NA
TGCGCCAGCAGCCAAGACAGCGGCGGGAGCTACGAGCAGTACTTC	CASSQDSGGSYEQYF	TRBJ2-7	TRBV4-1	TRBD2	NA
TGCAGCGGGCGGTCAGGGCGAGAGACCCAGTACTTC	CSGRSGRETQYF	TRBJ2-5	TRBV29-1	NA	NA
TGTGCCAGCAGCTCGGACTGGGTGGCAGATACGCAGTATTTT	CASSSDWVADTQYF	TRBJ2-3	TRBV5-6	NA	NA
TGTGCCAGCAGCACCGCGACAGGGGGCCGCTATTCGAACACTGAAGCTTTCTTT	CASSTATGGRYSNTEAFF	TRBJ1-1	TRBV7-9	TRBD1	NA
TGTGCCACCGGGACAGGGGTCGGGGATAATCAGCCCCAGCATTTT	CATGTGVGDNQPQHF	TRBJ1-5	TRBV7-9	TRBD1	NA
TGTGCCAGCAGTTACTCGAGTCGGGGTTGGGGCAATGAGCAGTTCTTC	CASSYSSRGWGNEQFF	TRBJ2-1	TRBV6-5	NA	NA
TGTGCCTGGAGGCGTTTAGCGGGTTCTGGAACTGAAGCTTTCTTT	CAWRRLAGSGTEAFF	TRBJ1-1	TRBV30	NA	once
TGCGCCAGCCGCCCGTTGACCGGGACAGGGAACAATGAGCAGTTCTTC	CASRPLTGTGNNEQFF	TRBJ2-1	TRBV5-1	TRBD1	NA
TGTGCCAGCACCTTCACAGGAATCGACTATGGCTACACCTTC	CASTFTGIDYGYTF	TRBJ1-2	TRBV6-6	NA	NA
TGTGCCGGCAGCCCTTCAGATAGCAATCAGCCCCAGCATTTT	CAGSPSDSNQPQHF	TRBJ1-5	TRBV21-1	NA	once
TGTGCCAGCCGGAGGGATGGGGGTTACGAGCAGTACTTC	CASRRDGGYEQYF	TRBJ2-7	TRBV28	NA	NA
TGTGCCAGTAGTATGGGCCGGGAGGCTCCCCTTTTCACAGATACGCAGTATTTT	CASSMGREAPLFTDTQYF	TRBJ2-3	TRBV19	TRBD2	NA
TGTGCCAGTAGTCCTCGACCCCCAGGGGTAAGAAGCAATCAGCCCCAGCATTTT	CASSPRPPGVRSNQPQHF	TRBJ1-5	TRBV19	NA	NA
TGTGCCAGCAGTTATGGAGGGTCGAACACCGGGGAGCTGTTTTTT	CASSYGGSNTGELFF	TRBJ2-2	TRBV6-5	NA	NA
TGTGCCAGCAGCAAGGGGGGGGACAGGGGTGAGGGCAATCAGCCCCAGCATTTT	CASSKGGDRGEGNQPQHF	TRBJ1-5	TRBV21-1	NA	once
TGTGCCAGCAGTTTAAATGCGGGAGGATTTACAGATACGCAGTATTTT	CASSLNAGGFTDTQYF	TRBJ2-3	TRBV28	TRBD2	NA
TGTGCCTGGAGTAAAAGGCGGGCAGGGGCAATGAACACTGAAGCTTTCTTT	CAWSKRRAGAMNTEAFF	TRBJ1-1	TRBV30	NA	NA
TGTGCCTGGAAATCTTCCAGGACAGCCTCCACAGATACGCAGTATTTT	CAWKSSRTASTDTQYF	TRBJ2-3	TRBV30	NA	NA